This T cell receptor (beta chain) was found in a study of control samples from healthy donors and cancer patients. Trimming shortened V by 7 bases and J by 7 bases, and 16 bases separated the two germline ends. Germline CDR1 reads SNHLY; CDR2 reads FYNNEI. This CDR3 spans 13 amino acids. Some clones are missing from TCRdb's copy, which holds only in-frame ones; the method was immunoSEQ multiplex PCR. The profile shows some 130,000 clones, around 90% of them singletons. This chain uses TRBV2 with TRBJ1-2; possibly TRBD1 for D (6 bases). The TCR sequence derives from a man in his forties in good health. Specimen: blood. In nucleotides, the CDR3 is TGTGCCAGCATCTTGTTGGGGGCGGGTGGCTACACCTTC. Encoded protein: CASILLGAGGYTF.